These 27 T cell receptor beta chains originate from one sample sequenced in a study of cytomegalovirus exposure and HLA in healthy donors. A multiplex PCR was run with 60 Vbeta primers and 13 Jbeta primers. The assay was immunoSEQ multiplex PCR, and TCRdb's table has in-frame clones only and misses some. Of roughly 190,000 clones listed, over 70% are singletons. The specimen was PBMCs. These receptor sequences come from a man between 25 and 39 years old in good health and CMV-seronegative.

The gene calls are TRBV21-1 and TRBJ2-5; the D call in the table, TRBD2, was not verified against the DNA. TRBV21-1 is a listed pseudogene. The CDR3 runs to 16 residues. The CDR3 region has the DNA TGTGCCAGCAGCTCAACCCTTAGCGGGGGACAAGAGACCCAGTACTTC. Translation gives CASSSTLSGGQETQYF.

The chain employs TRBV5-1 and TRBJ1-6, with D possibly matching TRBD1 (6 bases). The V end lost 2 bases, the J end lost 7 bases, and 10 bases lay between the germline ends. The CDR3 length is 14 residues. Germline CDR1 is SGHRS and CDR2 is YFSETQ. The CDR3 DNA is TGCGCCAGCAGCTTCAGGGGTGGAAATTCACCCCTCCACTTT. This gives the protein CASSFRGGNSPLHF. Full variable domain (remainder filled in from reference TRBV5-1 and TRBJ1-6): KAGVTQTPRYLIKTRGQQVTLSCSPISGHRSVSWYQQTPGQGLQFLFEYFSETQRNKGNFPGRFSGRQFSNSRSEMNVSTLELGDSALYLCASSFRGGNSPLHFGNGTRLTVT.

The CDR3 DNA reads as TGCGCCAGCAGCCAGGGGACAGAAAATCAGCCCCAGCATTTT. Translation gives CASSQGTENQPQHF. The chain is built from TRBV5-1 and TRBJ1-5; TRBD1 matches 7 bases. This CDR3 has 14 amino acids. The V gene end was trimmed by 4 bases and the J gene end by 4 bases; junction bases not matched to a gene: 5. In germline, CDR1 is SGHRS, CDR2 YFSETQ.

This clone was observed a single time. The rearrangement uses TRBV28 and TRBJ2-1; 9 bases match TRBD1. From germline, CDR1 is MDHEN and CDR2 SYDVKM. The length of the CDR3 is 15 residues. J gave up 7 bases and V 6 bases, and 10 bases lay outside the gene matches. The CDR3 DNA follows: TGTGCCAGCAGCTTGGGACAGGGAAAAGGGAATGAGCAGTTCTTC. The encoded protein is CASSLGQGKGNEQFF.

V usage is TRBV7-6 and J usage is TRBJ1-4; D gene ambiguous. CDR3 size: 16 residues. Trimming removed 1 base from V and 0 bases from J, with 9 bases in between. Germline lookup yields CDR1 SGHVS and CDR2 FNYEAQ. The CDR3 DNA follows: TGTGCCAGCAGCTTAGGGCAGGCATCAACTAATGAAAAACTGTTTTTT. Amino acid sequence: CASSLGQASTNEKLFF.

The CDR3: CATLQGPPLGGDSNQPQHF. For the CDR3, the DNA is TGTGCCACTCTCCAGGGGCCTCCTTTGGGGGGGGATAGCAATCAGCCCCAGCATTTT. The chain employs TRBV27 and TRBJ1-5, with a tentative D call TRBD1 (6 bases). The CDR3 is 19 residues long. Germline V lookup: CDR1 MNHEY, CDR2 SMNVEV (reference sequence). Trimming removed 10 bases at V and 0 bases at J, with 28 bases between.

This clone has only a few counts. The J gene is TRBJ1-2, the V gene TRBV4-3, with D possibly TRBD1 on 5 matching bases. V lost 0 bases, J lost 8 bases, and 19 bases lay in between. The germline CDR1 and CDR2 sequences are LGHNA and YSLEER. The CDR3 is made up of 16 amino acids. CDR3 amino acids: CASSQDPLGQIDGYTF. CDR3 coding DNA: TGCGCCAGCAGCCAAGACCCCCTGGGGCAGATAGACGGCTACACCTTC.

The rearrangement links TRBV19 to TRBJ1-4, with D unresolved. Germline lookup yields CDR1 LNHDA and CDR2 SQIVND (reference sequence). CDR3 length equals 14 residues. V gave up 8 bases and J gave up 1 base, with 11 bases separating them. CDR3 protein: CASCEGRTNEKLFF. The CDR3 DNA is TGTGCCAGTTGTGAGGGAAGAACTAATGAAAAACTGTTTTTT. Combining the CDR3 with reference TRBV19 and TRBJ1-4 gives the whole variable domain DGGITQSPKYLFRKEGQNVTLSCEQNLNHDAMYWYRQDPGQGLRLIYYSQIVNDFQKGDIAEGYSVSREKKESFPLTVTSAQKNPTAFYLCASCEGRTNEKLFFGSGTQLSVL.

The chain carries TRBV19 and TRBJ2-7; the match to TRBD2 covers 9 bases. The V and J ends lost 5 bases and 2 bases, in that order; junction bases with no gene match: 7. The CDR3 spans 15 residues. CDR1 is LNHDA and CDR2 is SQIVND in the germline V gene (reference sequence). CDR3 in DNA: TGTGCCAGTAGTGTCGGACTAGCGCCTCCCTACGAGCAGTACTTC. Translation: CASSVGLAPPYEQYF.

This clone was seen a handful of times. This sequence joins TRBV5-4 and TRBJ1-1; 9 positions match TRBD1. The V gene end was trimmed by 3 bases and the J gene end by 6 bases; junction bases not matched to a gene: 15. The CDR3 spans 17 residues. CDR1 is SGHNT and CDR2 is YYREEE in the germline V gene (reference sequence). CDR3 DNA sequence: TGTGCCAGCAGCTGGGAACAGGGGGCCATCCCCGGGGCTGAAGCTTTCTTT. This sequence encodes CASSWEQGAIPGAEAFF.

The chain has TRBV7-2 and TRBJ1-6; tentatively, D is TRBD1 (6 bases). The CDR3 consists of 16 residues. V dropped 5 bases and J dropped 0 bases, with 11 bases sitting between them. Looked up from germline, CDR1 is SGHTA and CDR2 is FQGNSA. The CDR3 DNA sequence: TGTGCCAGCAGCCGACAGGTTCACTCCTATAATTCACCCCTCCACTTT. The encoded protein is CASSRQVHSYNSPLHF.

CDR3 bases: TGTGCCTGGAGTGAACCGGGGACTCCCCCGTACTTC. Its protein is CAWSEPGTPPYF. This chain uses TRBV30 with TRBJ2-7; D might be TRBD2 (6 bases). The CDR3 sequence is 12 residues long. The ends were cut back, 1 base at V and 12 bases at J, with 16 bases in the middle. Germline assignment: CDR1 GTSNPN and CDR2 SVGIG (reference sequence).

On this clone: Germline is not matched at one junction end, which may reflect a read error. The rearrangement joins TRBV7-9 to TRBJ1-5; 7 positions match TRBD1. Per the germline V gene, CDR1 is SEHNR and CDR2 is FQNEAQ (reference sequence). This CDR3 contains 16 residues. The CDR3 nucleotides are TGTTCCAGCAGCCCACAGGGGTCTTGGGGCAATCAGCCCCAGCATTTT. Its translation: CSSSPQGSWGNQPQHF.

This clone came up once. The CDR3 region has the DNA TGTGCCAGCAAAACTTTTGGGGAGGAGGAAAAACTGTTTTTT. It specifies CASKTFGEEEKLFF. V and J are TRBV28 and TRBJ1-4, with D unresolved. Trimming took off 7 bases at V and 8 bases at J, with 17 bases between the two ends. The germline CDR1 and CDR2 sequences are MDHEN and SYDVKM. This CDR3 has 14 residues.

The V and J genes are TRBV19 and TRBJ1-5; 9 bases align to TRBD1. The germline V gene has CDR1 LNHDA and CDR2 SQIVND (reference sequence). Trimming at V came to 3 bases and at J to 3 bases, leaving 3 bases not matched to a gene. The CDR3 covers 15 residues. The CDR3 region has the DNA TGTGCCAGTAGTATCTGGGACAGGGCCAATCAGCCCCAGCATTTT. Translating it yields CASSIWDRANQPQHF.

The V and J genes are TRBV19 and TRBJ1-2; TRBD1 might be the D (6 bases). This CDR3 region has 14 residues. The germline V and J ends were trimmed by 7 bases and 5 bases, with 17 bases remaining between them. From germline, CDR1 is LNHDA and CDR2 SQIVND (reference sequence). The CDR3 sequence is CASTDRGGYYGYTF. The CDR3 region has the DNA TGTGCCAGTACGGATAGGGGGGGGTATTATGGCTACACCTTC.

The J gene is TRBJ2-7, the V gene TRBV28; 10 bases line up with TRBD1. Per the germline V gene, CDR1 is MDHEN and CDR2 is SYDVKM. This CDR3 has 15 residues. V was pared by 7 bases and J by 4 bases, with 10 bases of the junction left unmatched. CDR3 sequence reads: CASTDSDRGGYEQYF. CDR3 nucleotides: TGTGCCAGCACCGACTCGGACAGGGGGGGGTACGAGCAGTACTTC.

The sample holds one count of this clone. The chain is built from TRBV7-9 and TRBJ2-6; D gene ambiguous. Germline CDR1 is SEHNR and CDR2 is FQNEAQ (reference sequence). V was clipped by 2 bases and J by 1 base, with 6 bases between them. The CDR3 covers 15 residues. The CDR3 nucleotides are TGTGCCAGCAGCTTAAGCGCATCTGGGGCCAACGTCCTGACTTTC. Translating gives CASSLSASGANVLTF.

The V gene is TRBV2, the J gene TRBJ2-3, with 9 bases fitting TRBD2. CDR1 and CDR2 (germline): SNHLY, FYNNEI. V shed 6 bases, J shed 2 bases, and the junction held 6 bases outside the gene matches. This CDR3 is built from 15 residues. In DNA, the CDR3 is TGTGCCAGCAGAGTAGCGGGAGCGAACACAGATACGCAGTATTTT. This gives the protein CASRVAGANTDTQYF.

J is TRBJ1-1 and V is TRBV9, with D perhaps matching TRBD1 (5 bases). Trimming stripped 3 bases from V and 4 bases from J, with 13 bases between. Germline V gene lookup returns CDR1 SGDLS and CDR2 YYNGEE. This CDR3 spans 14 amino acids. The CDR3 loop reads CASSAQERGTEAFF. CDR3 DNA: TGTGCCAGCAGCGCGCAGGAAAGGGGCACTGAAGCTTTCTTT. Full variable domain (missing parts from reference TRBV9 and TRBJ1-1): DSGVTQTPKHLITATGQRVTLRCSPRSGDLSVYWYQQSLDQGLQFLIQYYNGEERAKGNILERFSAQQFPDLHSELNLSSLELGDSALYFCASSAQERGTEAFFGQGTRLTVV.

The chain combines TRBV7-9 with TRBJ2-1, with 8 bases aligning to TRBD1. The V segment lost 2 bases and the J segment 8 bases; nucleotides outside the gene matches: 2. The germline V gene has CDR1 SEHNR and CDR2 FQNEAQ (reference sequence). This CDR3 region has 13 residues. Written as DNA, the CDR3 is TGTGCCAGCAGCTTACAGGGGGCTGATGAGCAGTTCTTC. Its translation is CASSLQGADEQFF.

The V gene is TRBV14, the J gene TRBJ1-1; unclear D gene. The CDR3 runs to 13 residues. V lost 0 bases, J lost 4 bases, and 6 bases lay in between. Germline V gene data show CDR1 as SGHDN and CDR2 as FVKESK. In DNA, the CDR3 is TGTGCCAGCAGCCAAGATCATAGCACTGAAGCTTTCTTT. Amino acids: CASSQDHSTEAFF.

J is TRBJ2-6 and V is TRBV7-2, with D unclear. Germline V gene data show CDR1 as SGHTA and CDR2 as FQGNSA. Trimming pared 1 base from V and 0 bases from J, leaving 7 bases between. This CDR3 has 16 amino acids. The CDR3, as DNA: TGTGCCAGCAGCTTAGGATCAGGCTCTGGGGCCAACGTCCTGACTTTC. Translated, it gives CASSLGSGSGANVLTF.

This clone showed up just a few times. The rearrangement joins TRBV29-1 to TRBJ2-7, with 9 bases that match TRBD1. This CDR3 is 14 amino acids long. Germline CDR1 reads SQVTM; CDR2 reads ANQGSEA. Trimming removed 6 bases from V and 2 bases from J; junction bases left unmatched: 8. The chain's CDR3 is CSVGPGTGPYEQYF. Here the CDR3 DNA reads TGCAGCGTCGGGCCCGGGACAGGGCCCTACGAGCAGTACTTC.

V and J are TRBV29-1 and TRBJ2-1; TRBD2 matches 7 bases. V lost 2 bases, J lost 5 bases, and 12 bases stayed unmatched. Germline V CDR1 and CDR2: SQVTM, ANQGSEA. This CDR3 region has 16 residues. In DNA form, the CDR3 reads TGCAGCGTTGAACTGCCCCCCAGCGGGGATAACAATGAGCAGTTCTTC. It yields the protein CSVELPPSGDNNEQFF.

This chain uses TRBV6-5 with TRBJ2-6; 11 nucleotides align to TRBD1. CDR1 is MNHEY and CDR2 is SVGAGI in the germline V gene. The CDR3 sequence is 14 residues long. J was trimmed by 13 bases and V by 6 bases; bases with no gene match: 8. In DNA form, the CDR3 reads TGTGCCAGCAGATCCCCGGGACAGGGGGTTGTCCTGACTTTC. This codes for CASRSPGQGVVLTF.

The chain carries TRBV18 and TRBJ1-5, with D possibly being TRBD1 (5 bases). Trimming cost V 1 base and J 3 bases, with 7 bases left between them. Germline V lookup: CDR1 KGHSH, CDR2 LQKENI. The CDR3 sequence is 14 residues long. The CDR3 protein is CASSPQGYNQPQHF. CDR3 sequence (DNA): TGTGCCAGCTCACCACAGGGGTACAATCAGCCCCAGCATTTT.